This T cell receptor (beta chain) was captured by sequencing in a study of Graves' ophthalmopathy and Graves' hyperthyroidism. The germline CDR1 and CDR2 sequences are SNHLY and FYNNEI. The CDR3 runs to 13 residues. Deletions cut 2 bases from V and 1 base from J, with 6 bases between. RNA transcripts yielded amplified TCR beta CDR3 regions. Second-round multiplex PCR came after first-round RT-PCR with HTBI primers. TCRdb re-derived calls from the multiplex PCR reads in MiXCR, one entry per CDR3 protein. The sample includes 40,000 to 50,000 distinct CDR3 sequences, around 50% of them seen just once. The sequence derives from an adult man with Graves' ophthalmopathy. The specimen sequenced was peripheral blood. This chain links TRBV2 with TRBJ2-7, with D uncertain. The CDR3, as DNA: TGTGCCAGCAGTGAATCCTGGTCCTACGAGCAGTACTTC. Amino acid sequence: CASSESWSYEQYF.